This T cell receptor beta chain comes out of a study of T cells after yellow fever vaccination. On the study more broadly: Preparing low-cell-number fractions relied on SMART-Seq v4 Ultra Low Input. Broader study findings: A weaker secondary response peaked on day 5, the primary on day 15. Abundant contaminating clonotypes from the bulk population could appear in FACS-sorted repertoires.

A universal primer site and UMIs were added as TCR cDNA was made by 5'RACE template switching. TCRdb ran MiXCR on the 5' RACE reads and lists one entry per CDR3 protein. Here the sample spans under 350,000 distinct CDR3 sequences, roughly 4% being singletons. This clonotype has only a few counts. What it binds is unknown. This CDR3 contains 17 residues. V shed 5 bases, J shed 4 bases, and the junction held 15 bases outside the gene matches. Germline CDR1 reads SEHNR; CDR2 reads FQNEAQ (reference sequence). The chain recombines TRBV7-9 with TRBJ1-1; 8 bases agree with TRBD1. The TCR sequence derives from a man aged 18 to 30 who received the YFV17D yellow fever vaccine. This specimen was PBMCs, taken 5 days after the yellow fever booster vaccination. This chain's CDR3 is CASSPHLNLDRGTEAFF. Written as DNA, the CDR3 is TGTGCCAGCAGCCCCCACTTGAACCTTGACAGGGGCACTGAAGCTTTCTTT.